This T cell receptor (beta chain) derives from a study of T cell responses to AZD1222 COVID-19 vaccine. Findings and caveats of the study: Spike was spanned by vaccine-associated CD4 TCRs, with dominance at 160-218 and 743-854.

The assay was immunoSEQ multiplex PCR, and TCRdb's table has in-frame clones only and misses some. The data contain 200,000 to 250,000 clones, approximately 94% of them singletons. As to this clone: The antigen is not known.

J lost 6 bases, V lost 5 bases, and 8 bases had no gene match. CDR1 is LNHDA and CDR2 is SQIVND in the germline V gene (reference sequence). There are 14 residues in the CDR3. The sequenced sample was peripheral blood, obtained 28 days after the second dose of the MenACWY control vaccine. This sequence joins TRBV19 and TRBJ2-3, with 7 bases that match TRBD1. This sequence was found in an adult who received the MenACWY meningococcal vaccine as a control. The CDR3 is CASSAAGGGDTQYF. CDR3 in DNA: TGTGCCAGTAGTGCGGCAGGGGGTGGCGATACGCAGTATTTT.